This TCR beta chain stems from a study of technical replicates of blood from a few donors (TCRdb year 2017). Trimming leaves V shorter by 5 bases and J shorter by 4 bases, with the junction holding 9 bases beyond the gene matches. CDR1 and CDR2 are read off the germline V gene as SQVTM and ANQGSEA. Counted from cysteine to phenylalanine, this CDR3 has 15 amino acids. The entry retains the CDR3 DNA only, 45 bases that are in frame from base 1. The library came from the immunoSEQ multiplex PCR assay. As stored in TCRdb, this immuneACCESS dataset retains in-frame rearrangements with V and J assigned. A fraction of the clones does not appear; measured against another copy, unresolved V genes explain less than half of the discrepancy, and the remainder lacks a known reason. This sample gives 60,000 to 75,000 clones in total; about 97% of them show up just once. More than 0.25% of the sample is taken by the ten largest.

About this clone itself: The antigen this receptor binds is unknown. No quality values exist for individual bases; no much larger clone is one base distant.

This sequence uses TRBV29-1 and TRBJ2-1; TRBD1 matches 9 bases in the middle. The clonotype comes from a human donor in good health. Sequenced sample: T cells isolated from PBMCs. The nucleotide sequence reads as follows: TGCAGCGTTTTGGGCGACAGGGGGGGGTACAATGAGCAGTTCTTC. Translated, this is CSVLGDRGGYNEQFF.